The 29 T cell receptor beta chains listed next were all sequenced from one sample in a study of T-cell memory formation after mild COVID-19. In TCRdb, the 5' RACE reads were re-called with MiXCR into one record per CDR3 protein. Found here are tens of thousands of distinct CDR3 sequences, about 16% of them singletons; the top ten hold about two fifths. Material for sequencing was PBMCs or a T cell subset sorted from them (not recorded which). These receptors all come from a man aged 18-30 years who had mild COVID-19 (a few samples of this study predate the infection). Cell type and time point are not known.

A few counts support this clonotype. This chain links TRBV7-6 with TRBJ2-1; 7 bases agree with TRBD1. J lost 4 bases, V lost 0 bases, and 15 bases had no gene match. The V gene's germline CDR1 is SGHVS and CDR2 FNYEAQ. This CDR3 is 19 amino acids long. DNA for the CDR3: TGTGCCAGCAGCTTAGCGTACAGGGGACAAGAACGCGATTACAATGAGCAGTTCTTC. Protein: CASSLAYRGQERDYNEQFF.

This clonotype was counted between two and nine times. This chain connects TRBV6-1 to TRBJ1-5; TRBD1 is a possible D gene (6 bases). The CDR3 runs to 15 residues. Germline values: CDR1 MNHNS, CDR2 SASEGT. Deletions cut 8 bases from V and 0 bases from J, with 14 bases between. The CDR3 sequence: CASGTTGNSNQPQHF. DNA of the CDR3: TGTGCCAGCGGGACCACAGGGAATAGCAATCAGCCCCAGCATTTT.

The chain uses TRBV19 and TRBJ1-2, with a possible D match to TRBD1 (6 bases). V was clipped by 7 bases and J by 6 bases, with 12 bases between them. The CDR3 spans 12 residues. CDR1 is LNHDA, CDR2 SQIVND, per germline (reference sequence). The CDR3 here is CASKHPGDGYTF. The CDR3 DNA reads TGTGCCAGTAAACACCCAGGGGATGGCTACACCTTC.

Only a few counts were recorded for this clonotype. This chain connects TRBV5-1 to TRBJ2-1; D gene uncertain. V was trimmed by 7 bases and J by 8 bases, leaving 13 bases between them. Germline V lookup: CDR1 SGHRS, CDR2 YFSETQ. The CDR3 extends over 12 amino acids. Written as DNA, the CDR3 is TGCGCCAGCGGCGATTCTGGGGATGAGCAGTTCTTC. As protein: CASGDSGDEQFF.

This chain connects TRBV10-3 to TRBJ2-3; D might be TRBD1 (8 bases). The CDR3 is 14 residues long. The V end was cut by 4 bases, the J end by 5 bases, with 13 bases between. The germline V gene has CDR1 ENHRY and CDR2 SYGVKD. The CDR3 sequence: CAISGTGRGDTQYF. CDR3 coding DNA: TGTGCCATCAGTGGGACAGGGAGGGGAGATACGCAGTATTTT.

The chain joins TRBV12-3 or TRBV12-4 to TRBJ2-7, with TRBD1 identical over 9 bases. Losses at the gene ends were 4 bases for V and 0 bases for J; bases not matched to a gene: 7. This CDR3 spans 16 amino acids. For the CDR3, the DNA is TGTGCCAGCAGTTCGTCTACAGGGGGCTACTCCTACGAGCAGTACTTC. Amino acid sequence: CASSSSTGGYSYEQYF.

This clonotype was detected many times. The CDR3 reads CASSYGTARNEQFF. The CDR3 region has the DNA TGTGCCAGCAGTTACGGGACAGCCCGTAATGAGCAGTTCTTC. V gene TRBV6-5 combines with J gene TRBJ2-1; 7 bases agree with TRBD1. The CDR3 has 14 amino acids. Germline V lookup: CDR1 MNHEY, CDR2 SVGAGI. Trimming removed 2 bases from V and 7 bases from J; junction bases left unmatched: 5.

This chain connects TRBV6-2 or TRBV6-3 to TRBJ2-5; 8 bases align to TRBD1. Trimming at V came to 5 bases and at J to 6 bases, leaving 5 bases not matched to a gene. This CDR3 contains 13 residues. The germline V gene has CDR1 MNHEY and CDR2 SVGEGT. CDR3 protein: CASSRQGLKTQYF. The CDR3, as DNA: TGTGCCAGCAGTCGACAGGGGTTGAAGACCCAGTACTTC.

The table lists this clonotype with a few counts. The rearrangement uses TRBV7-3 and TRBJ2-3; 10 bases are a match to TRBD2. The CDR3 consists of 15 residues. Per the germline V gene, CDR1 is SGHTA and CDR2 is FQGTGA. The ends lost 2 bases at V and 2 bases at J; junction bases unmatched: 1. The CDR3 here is CASSLLAGATDTQYF. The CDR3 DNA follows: TGTGCCAGCAGCTTACTAGCGGGGGCCACAGATACGCAGTATTTT.

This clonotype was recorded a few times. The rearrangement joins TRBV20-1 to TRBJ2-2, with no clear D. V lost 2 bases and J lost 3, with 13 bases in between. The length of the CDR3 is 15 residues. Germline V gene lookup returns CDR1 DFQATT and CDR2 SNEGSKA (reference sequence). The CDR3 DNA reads TGCAGTGCTAGAATGGACGGTAGGGACACCGGGGAGCTGTTTTTT. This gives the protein CSARMDGRDTGELFF.

In DNA, the CDR3 is TGCGCCAGCAGCTTCAGGTTCAATGCGGCTGAGGGCACAGATACGCAGTATTTT. Encoded protein: CASSFRFNAAEGTDTQYF. The chain couples TRBV5-1 to TRBJ2-3; D is unresolved. The V end was cut by 2 bases, the J end by 1 base, with 20 bases between. This CDR3 has 18 residues. Looked up from germline, CDR1 is SGHRS and CDR2 is YFSETQ.

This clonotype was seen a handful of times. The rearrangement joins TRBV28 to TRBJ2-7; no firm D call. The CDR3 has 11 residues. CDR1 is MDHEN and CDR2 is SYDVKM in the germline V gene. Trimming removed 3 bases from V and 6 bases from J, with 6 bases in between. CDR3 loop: CASSLSGEQYF. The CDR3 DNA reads TGTGCCAGCAGTTTGTCCGGCGAGCAGTACTTC.

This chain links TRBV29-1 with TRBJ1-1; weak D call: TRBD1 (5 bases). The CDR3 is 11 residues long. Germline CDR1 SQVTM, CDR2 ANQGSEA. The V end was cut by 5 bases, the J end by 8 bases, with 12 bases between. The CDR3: CSVWDAPEAFF. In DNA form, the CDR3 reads TGCAGCGTTTGGGACGCACCAGAAGCTTTCTTT.

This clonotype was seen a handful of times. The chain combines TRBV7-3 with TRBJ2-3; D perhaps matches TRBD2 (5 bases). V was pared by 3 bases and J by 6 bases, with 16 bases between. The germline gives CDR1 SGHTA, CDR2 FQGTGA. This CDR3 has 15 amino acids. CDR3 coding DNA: TGTGCCAGCAGCTTGTCTCACGGGGTGGCGGATACGCAGTATTTT. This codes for CASSLSHGVADTQYF.

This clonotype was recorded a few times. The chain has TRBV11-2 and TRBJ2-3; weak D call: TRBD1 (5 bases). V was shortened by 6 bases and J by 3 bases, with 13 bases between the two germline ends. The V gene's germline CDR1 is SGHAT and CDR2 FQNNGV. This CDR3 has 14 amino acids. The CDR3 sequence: CASSPDTGTDTQYF. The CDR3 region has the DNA TGTGCCAGCAGTCCGGACACCGGGACAGATACGCAGTATTTT.

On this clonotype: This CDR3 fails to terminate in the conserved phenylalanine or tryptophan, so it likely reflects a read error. CDR3 in DNA: TGCGCCAGCAGCCCTGGGGTAGCAGGGGCGAACACTGAAGCTTTCCTT. Its protein is CASSPGVAGANTEAFL. J is TRBJ1-1 and V is TRBV4-3; TRBD1 is a possible D gene (6 bases). Trimming removed 4 bases from V and 1 base from J, with 16 bases in between. Germline assignment: CDR1 LGHNA and CDR2 YSLEER. The CDR3 sequence is 16 residues long.

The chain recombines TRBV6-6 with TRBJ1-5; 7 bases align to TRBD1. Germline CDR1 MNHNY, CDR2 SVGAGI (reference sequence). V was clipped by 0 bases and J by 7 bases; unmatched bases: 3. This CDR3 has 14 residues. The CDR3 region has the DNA TGTGCCAGCAGTTACTCAGGGGGCGCCCAGCCCCAGCATTTT. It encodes CASSYSGGAQPQHF.

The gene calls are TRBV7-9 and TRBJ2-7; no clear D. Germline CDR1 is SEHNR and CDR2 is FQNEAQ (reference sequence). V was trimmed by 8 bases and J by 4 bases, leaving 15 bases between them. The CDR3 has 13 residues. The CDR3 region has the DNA TGTGCCAGCGGCGACCCTCTAGGATACGAGCAGTACTTC. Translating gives CASGDPLGYEQYF.

CDR3 in DNA: TGTGCCAGCAGCTTGGGGGGGGCCGCCGAGCAGTACTTC. It is translated as CASSLGGAAEQYF. The chain has TRBV7-6 and TRBJ2-7; maybe TRBD2 (7 bases). Trimming cost V 3 bases and J 6 bases, with 12 bases left between them. This CDR3 contains 13 residues. The germline CDR1 and CDR2 sequences are SGHVS and FNYEAQ.

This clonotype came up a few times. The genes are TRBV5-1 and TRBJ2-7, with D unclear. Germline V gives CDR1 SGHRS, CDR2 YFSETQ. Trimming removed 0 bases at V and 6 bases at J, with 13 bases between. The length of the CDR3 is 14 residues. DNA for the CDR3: TGCGCCAGCAGCTTGGGGCAGGATGTGGGCGAGCAGTACTTC. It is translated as CASSLGQDVGEQYF.

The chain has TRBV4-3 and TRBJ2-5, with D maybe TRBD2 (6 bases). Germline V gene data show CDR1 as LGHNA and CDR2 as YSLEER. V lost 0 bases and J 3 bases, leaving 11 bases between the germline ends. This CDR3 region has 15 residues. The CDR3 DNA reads TGCGCCAGCAGCCAAGATATTGGCGGGGAAGAGACCCAGTACTTC. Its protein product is CASSQDIGGEETQYF.

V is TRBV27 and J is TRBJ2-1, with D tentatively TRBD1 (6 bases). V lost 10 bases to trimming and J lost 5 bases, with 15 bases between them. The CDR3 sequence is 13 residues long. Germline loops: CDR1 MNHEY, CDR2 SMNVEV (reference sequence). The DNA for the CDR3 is TGTGCCACCTGGGGGCTCCCCAACAATGAGCAGTTCTTC. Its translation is CATWGLPNNEQFF.

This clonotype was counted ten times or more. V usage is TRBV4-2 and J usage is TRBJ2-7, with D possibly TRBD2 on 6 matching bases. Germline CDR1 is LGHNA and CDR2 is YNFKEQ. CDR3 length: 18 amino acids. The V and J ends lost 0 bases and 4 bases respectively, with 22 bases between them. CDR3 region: CASSQDSTSGTRIYEQYF. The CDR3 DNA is TGTGCCAGCAGCCAAGACTCCACCTCCGGGACTCGAATTTACGAGCAGTACTTC.

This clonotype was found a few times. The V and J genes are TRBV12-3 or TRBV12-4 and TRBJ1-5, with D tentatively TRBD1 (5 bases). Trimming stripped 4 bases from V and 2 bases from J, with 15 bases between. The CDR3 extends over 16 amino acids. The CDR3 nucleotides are TGTGCCAGCAGTTGGGGCCCCCCATCGGGCAATCAGCCCCAGCATTTT. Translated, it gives CASSWGPPSGNQPQHF.

The CDR3 DNA is TGCAGCGCCCAAGGGGGGGTAGCGGGGAACTACAATGAGCAGTTCTTC. Its protein product is CSAQGGVAGNYNEQFF. The V call is TRBV29-1, the J call TRBJ2-1, with 8 bases that match TRBD2. Germline V gives CDR1 SQVTM, CDR2 ANQGSEA. Trimming removed 7 bases from V and 3 bases from J; junction bases left unmatched: 14. The CDR3 runs 16 residues.

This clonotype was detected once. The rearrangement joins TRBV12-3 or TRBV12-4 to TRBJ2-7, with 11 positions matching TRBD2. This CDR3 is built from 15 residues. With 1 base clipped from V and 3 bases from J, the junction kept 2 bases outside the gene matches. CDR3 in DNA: TGTGCCAGCAGTTTAGGACTAGCGGGAAACTACGAGCAGTACTTC. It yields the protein CASSLGLAGNYEQYF.

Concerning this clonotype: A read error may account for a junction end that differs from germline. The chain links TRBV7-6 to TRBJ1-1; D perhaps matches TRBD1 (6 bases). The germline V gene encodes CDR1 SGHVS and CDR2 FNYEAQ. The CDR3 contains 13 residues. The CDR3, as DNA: TGTGCCAGAAGCTCCCGACAGGTCTGTGAAGCTTTCTTT. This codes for CARSSRQVCEAFF.

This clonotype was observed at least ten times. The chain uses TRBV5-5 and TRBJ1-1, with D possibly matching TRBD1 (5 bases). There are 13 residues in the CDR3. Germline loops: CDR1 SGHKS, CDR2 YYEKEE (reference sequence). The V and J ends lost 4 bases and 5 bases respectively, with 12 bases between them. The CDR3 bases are TGTGCCAGCAGCCTGGGGGGGGATACTGAAGCTTTCTTT. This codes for CASSLGGDTEAFF.

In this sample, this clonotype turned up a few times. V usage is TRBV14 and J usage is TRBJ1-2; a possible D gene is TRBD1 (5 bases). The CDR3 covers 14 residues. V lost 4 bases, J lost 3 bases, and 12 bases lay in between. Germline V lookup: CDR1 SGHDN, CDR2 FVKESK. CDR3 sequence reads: CASSPADTHYGYTF. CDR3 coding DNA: TGTGCCAGCAGCCCCGCGGACACCCACTATGGCTACACCTTC.